The present TCR beta chain was sequenced within a study of CD8+ T cells in alopecia areata. As for the study in general: The drug, tofacitinib, lasted 6 to 18 months, followed by 6 months off drug. Severity was scored as percentage of affected scalp area in treated patients.

Extraction of RNA preceded its reverse transcription into cDNA, which served as the sequencing template. This table comes from immunoSEQ multiplex PCR, and its TCRdb copy is limited to in-frame clones, with some not included. Here the sample spans approximately 210,000 clones, approximately 67% being singletons. As regards this clone: Its antigen is currently unknown.

Study observations and caveats: Both scalp clonality and the expanded CD8+ clones among the top 100 showed a significant decrease with tofacitinib.

Treatment defined: oral pan-JAK inhibitor, 5-10 mg twice daily. This TCR derives from a human donor with alopecia areata. The specimen comprised CD4+ T cells sorted from blood, sampled at roughly week 49, from a patient treated with tofacitinib.

This chain's CDR3 is CASRPGTSGGWSEQFF. In DNA, the CDR3 is TGTGCCAGCAGACCCGGGACTAGCGGGGGTTGGAGTGAGCAGTTCTTC. This rearrangement joins TRBV2 to TRBJ2-1; 14 bases map to TRBD2. Unmatched junction bases numbered 10, after V lost 6 bases and J lost 9 bases. The CDR3 covers 16 residues. Germline V gene data show CDR1 as SNHLY and CDR2 as FYNNEI. The whole variable domain, filled in from reference TRBV2 and TRBJ2-1, reads EPEVTQTPSHQVTQMGQEVILRCVPISNHLYFYWYRQILGQKVEFLVSFYNNEISEKSEIFDDQFSVERPDGSNFTLKIRSTKLEDSAMYFCASRPGTSGGWSEQFFGPGTRLTVL.